The 16 T cell receptor beta chains given below trace back to one sample, sequenced in a study of beta chain features in type 1 diabetes. Every isolated RNA sample was fully reverse transcribed, so sequencing captured expressed TCRB transcripts. The table came from immunoSEQ multiplex PCR; TCRdb's copy has only in-frame clones and leaves some out. The data contain 200,000 to 300,000 clones, 68% of them singletons. Specimen: naive CD4+ T cells from blood. The source is a man aged 30-40 years in good health.

As regards this clone: The sample carries other DNA sequences with the same CDR3. The chain recombines TRBV29-1 with TRBJ1-2; 8 bases line up with TRBD1. V was clipped by 5 bases and J by 5 bases; unmatched bases: 4. The CDR3 runs 12 residues. Germline CDR1 is SQVTM and CDR2 is ANQGSEA. This chain's CDR3 is CSVSGGAYGYTF. In nucleotides, the CDR3 is TGCAGCGTTTCAGGGGGCGCGTATGGCTACACCTTC.

The sample holds a few counts of this clone. J is TRBJ2-7 and V is TRBV5-6; weak D call: TRBD1 (6 bases). Germline V gene sequence: CDR1 SGHDT, CDR2 YYEEEE. The CDR3 is 15 amino acids. V was trimmed by 4 bases and J by 2 bases, leaving 16 bases between them. The CDR3 DNA is TGTGCCAGCAGCCGAACAGACAGGATTACCTACGAGCAGTACTTC. It yields the protein CASSRTDRITYEQYF.

This clone was found once. CDR3 amino acids: CSAFRGGTEAFF. CDR3 nucleotides: TGCAGCGCATTCAGGGGGGGAACTGAAGCTTTCTTT. The V call is TRBV29-1, the J call TRBJ1-1; 7 bases line up with TRBD1. In germline, CDR1 is SQVTM, CDR2 ANQGSEA. This CDR3 has 12 residues. The V segment lost 7 bases and the J segment 5 bases; nucleotides outside the gene matches: 7.

This clone occurred a few times. The rearrangement joins TRBV30 to TRBJ2-7; D remains ambiguous. V dropped 6 bases and J dropped 3 bases, with 9 bases sitting between them. The length of the CDR3 is 11 residues. Germline values: CDR1 GTSNPN, CDR2 SVGIG (reference sequence). The CDR3 loop reads CACRYSYEQYF. In DNA form, the CDR3 reads TGTGCCTGTCGGTACAGCTACGAGCAGTACTTC.

Concerning this clone itself: The identical CDR3 is also encoded by other nucleotide sequences in the sample. V and J are TRBV5-1 and TRBJ1-1; D unresolved. CDR1 and CDR2 (germline): SGHRS, YFSETQ. This CDR3 is 14 amino acids long. V was trimmed by 0 bases and J by 5 bases, leaving 11 bases between them. CDR3 in amino acids: CASSLAGSRTEAFF. The CDR3 DNA sequence: TGCGCCAGCAGCTTGGCGGGTTCCCGGACTGAAGCTTTCTTT.

The sample holds a few counts of this clone. V gene TRBV29-1 combines with J gene TRBJ1-2, with D unclear. CDR3 length: 12 amino acids. Germline lookup yields CDR1 SQVTM and CDR2 ANQGSEA. With 4 bases removed from V and 4 bases from J, the gap between germline ends came to 10 bases. CDR3 region: CSVGGEGYGYTF. DNA of the CDR3: TGCAGCGTTGGTGGGGAAGGCTATGGCTACACCTTC.

The V and J genes are TRBV7-6 and TRBJ2-3; TRBD2 agrees at 12 bases. The trim removed 5 bases at V and 4 bases at J, leaving 7 bases unmatched. CDR1 is SGHVS and CDR2 is FNYEAQ in the germline V gene. The CDR3 totals 16 residues. CDR3 DNA: TGTGCCAGCAGCGACCGACTAGCGGGAGCTTCAGATACGCAGTATTTT. This sequence encodes CASSDRLAGASDTQYF.

The chain has TRBV27 and TRBJ2-1; TRBD1 might be the D (6 bases). V lost 5 bases, J lost 4 bases, and 12 bases lay in between. This CDR3 region has 14 residues. Germline CDR1 reads MNHEY; CDR2 reads SMNVEV (reference sequence). CDR3 in DNA: TGTGCCAGCAGTCCACCGGGACATTACAATGAGCAGTTCTTC. It translates to CASSPPGHYNEQFF.

A few counts support this clone. The chain uses TRBV7-2 and TRBJ2-3; tentatively, D is TRBD2 (6 bases). Trimming removed 2 bases from V and 1 base from J, with 7 bases in between. Germline V gene sequence: CDR1 SGHTA, CDR2 FQGNSA. This CDR3 has 14 residues. CDR3 loop: CASSLSSGTDTQYF. The DNA of the CDR3 is TGTGCCAGCAGCTTATCTAGCGGCACAGATACGCAGTATTTT.

Comments on this clone: Distinct nucleotide sequences in the sample also encode this CDR3. V is TRBV9 and J is TRBJ2-1; D gene uncertain. CDR1 and CDR2 from the germline V gene are SGDLS and YYNGEE. Trimming shortened V by 0 bases and J by 3 bases, and 4 bases separated the two germline ends. The CDR3 spans 13 residues. CDR3 sequence (DNA): TGTGCCAGCAGCGTAGACGGCTACAATGAGCAGTTCTTC. It codes for CASSVDGYNEQFF.

The table lists this clone with a few counts. The rearrangement links TRBV10-3 to TRBJ2-7, with TRBD1 identical over 9 bases. Looked up from germline, CDR1 is ENHRY and CDR2 is SYGVKD. The J segment lost 5 bases and the V segment lost 5 bases, leaving 4 bases of the junction unmatched. The length of the CDR3 is 13 residues. The DNA of the CDR3 is TGTGCCATCAGTACGGGACAGGGAAACGAGCAGTACTTC. Its translation is CAISTGQGNEQYF.

The chain links TRBV6-5 to TRBJ2-6, with unresolved D. The germline V and J ends were trimmed by 6 bases and 2 bases, with 5 bases remaining between them. The CDR3 covers 13 residues. Germline values: CDR1 MNHEY, CDR2 SVGAGI. CDR3 loop: CASSLAGANVLTF. As DNA, the CDR3 is TGTGCCAGCAGCCTGGCTGGGGCCAACGTCCTGACTTTC.

V gene TRBV5-4 combines with J gene TRBJ2-2, with a possible D match to TRBD1 (6 bases). CDR1 and CDR2 (germline): SGHNT, YYREEE (reference sequence). The CDR3 covers 15 residues. The ends were cut back, 4 bases at V and 1 base at J, with 11 bases in the middle. The CDR3 coding sequence is TGTGCCAGCAGCCTGCAAGGGGGGAACACCGGGGAGCTGTTTTTT. It translates to CASSLQGGNTGELFF.

The chain uses TRBV7-2 and TRBJ2-5; unclear D gene. V was trimmed by 3 bases and J by 2 bases, leaving 7 bases between them. CDR3 length: 13 amino acids. Germline V gene lookup returns CDR1 SGHTA and CDR2 FQGNSA. The CDR3 protein is CASSFGVQETQYF. The CDR3 DNA reads TGTGCCAGCAGCTTTGGGGTTCAAGAGACCCAGTACTTC.

Worth noting for this clone: Other DNA sequences in this sample translate to the same CDR3. V usage is TRBV30 and J usage is TRBJ2-3; TRBD2 might be the D (5 bases). The CDR3 spans 13 residues. Germline lookup yields CDR1 GTSNPN and CDR2 SVGIG (reference sequence). The V end was cut by 0 bases, the J end by 1 base, with 5 bases between. The CDR3 sequence is CAWSVRGTDTQYF. The CDR3 DNA reads TGTGCCTGGAGTGTGAGGGGCACAGATACGCAGTATTTT.

This clone occurred a few times. J is TRBJ1-5 and V is TRBV30; TRBD1 might be the D (5 bases). Germline V gives CDR1 GTSNPN, CDR2 SVGIG (reference sequence). The length of the CDR3 is 14 residues. Trimming removed 4 bases from V and 1 base from J, with 11 bases in between. CDR3 sequence reads: CAWTFSGSNQPQHF. CDR3 nucleotide sequence: TGTGCCTGGACCTTCTCAGGGAGCAATCAGCCCCAGCATTTT. Looking up the rest from reference TRBV30 and TRBJ1-5 gives the full variable domain: SQTIHQWPATLVQPVGSPLSLECTVEGTSNPNLYWYRQAAGRGLQLLFYSVGIGQISSEVPQNLSASRPQDRQFILSSKKLLLSDSGFYLCAWTFSGSNQPQHFGDGTRLSIL.